The text below deals with one T cell receptor (beta chain). V was clipped by 4 bases and J by 0 bases, with 10 bases between them. This CDR3 region has 14 residues. Germline loops: CDR1 MDHEN, CDR2 SYDVKM. The sample's time point: longitudinal time-point 3. The data originate from a study of neurological immune-mediated disorders. Each CDR3 protein gets one entry after TCRdb re-called the 5' RACE reads with MiXCR. This sample carries roughly 53,000 distinct CDR3 sequences, roughly 8% of them seen once, and the ten largest clones take under 2.5%. The chain recombines TRBV28 with TRBJ2-7, with D perhaps matching TRBD1 (6 bases). The receptor's source is a woman aged 40 to 55 in good health. Sequences were obtained from PBMCs. The CDR3 is CASSWTDISYEQYF. Here the CDR3 DNA reads TGTGCCAGCAGTTGGACAGATATCTCCTACGAGCAGTACTTC. The whole variable domain, remainder taken from reference TRBV28 and TRBJ2-7, is DVKVTQSSRYLVKRTGEKVFLECVQDMDHENMFWYRQDPGLGLRLIYFSYDVKMKEKGDIPEGYSVSREKKERFSLILESASTNQTSMYLCASSWTDISYEQYFGPGTRLTVT.